Below are 25 T cell receptor beta chains sequenced from a single sample in a study of shared clonotypes between healthy human individuals. Some clones are missing from TCRdb's copy, which holds only in-frame ones; the method was immunoSEQ multiplex PCR. The sample lists 110,000 or so clones, around two thirds occurring once. Sequencing was done on a sample of memory CD8+ T cells sorted from blood. The sample's subset: CD45RO+ cells pooled with CCR7-negative TemRA cells. These receptors were taken from a woman younger than 45 in good health.

The V gene is TRBV29-1, the J gene TRBJ1-2, with D perhaps matching TRBD1 (6 bases). V lost 5 bases to trimming and J lost 3 bases, with 13 bases between them. There are 13 residues in the CDR3. Germline V gene sequence: CDR1 SQVTM, CDR2 ANQGSEA. The CDR3 here is CSVWAGADYGYTF. The CDR3 region has the DNA TGCAGCGTTTGGGCAGGGGCTGACTATGGCTACACCTTC. Supplemented by reference TRBV29-1 and TRBJ1-2, the full variable domain reads SAVISQKPSRDICQRGTSLTIQCQVDSQVTMMFWYRQQPGQSLTLIATANQGSEATYESGFVIDKFPISRPNLTFSTLTVSNMSPEDSSIYLCSVWAGADYGYTFGSGTRLTVV.

The chain recombines TRBV29-1 with TRBJ2-1; 8 bases map to TRBD1. Germline lookup yields CDR1 SQVTM and CDR2 ANQGSEA. V lost 7 bases and J lost 3; bases outside the gene matches: 8. This CDR3 region has 14 residues. CDR3 in amino acids: CSAMQGASYNEQFF. In DNA form, the CDR3 reads TGCAGCGCCATGCAGGGGGCTAGCTACAATGAGCAGTTCTTC.

This clone turned up a few times. The genes are TRBV29-1 and TRBJ2-1; 8 positions match TRBD1. V dropped 7 bases and J dropped 8; count of bases not matched to a gene: 7. The CDR3 contains 12 residues. Germline CDR1 SQVTM, CDR2 ANQGSEA. The DNA of the CDR3 is TGCAGCGGGGTCCAGGGGGCGTATGAGCAGTTCTTC. Translated, it gives CSGVQGAYEQFF.

J is TRBJ2-3 and V is TRBV19; 12 nucleotides agree with TRBD2. Germline values: CDR1 LNHDA, CDR2 SQIVND (reference sequence). The CDR3 covers 18 residues. V shed 5 bases, J shed 6 bases, and the junction held 15 bases outside the gene matches. The CDR3 sequence: CASSHTLAGGHRADTQYF. CDR3 nucleotides: TGTGCCAGTAGTCACACCCTAGCGGGAGGGCATCGGGCGGATACGCAGTATTTT.

The chain is built from TRBV2 and TRBJ1-1, with 8 bases lining up with TRBD1. Germline values: CDR1 SNHLY, CDR2 FYNNEI. This CDR3 is 11 amino acids long. The V segment lost 6 bases and the J segment 10 bases; nucleotides outside the gene matches: 4. CDR3 protein: CASRGQGAAFF. CDR3 sequence (DNA): TGTGCCAGCAGAGGACAGGGCGCAGCTTTCTTT. The complete variable domain, with remaining parts taken from reference TRBV2 and TRBJ1-1, reads EPEVTQTPSHQVTQMGQEVILRCVPISNHLYFYWYRQILGQKVEFLVSFYNNEISEKSEIFDDQFSVERPDGSNFTLKIRSTKLEDSAMYFCASRGQGAAFFGQGTRLTVV.

As DNA, the CDR3 is TGCGCCAGCAGCCAAACGGGACTAGCGGCCTACTCCTACGAGCAGTACTTC. Translating it yields CASSQTGLAAYSYEQYF. The V gene is TRBV4-1, the J gene TRBJ2-7, with 11 bases matching TRBD2. Germline trimming cut 2 bases from V and 0 bases from J; bases unmatched to any gene: 6. CDR3 length equals 17 residues. Germline-derived CDR1 and CDR2 are MGHRA and YSYEKL.

The rearrangement links TRBV6-1 to TRBJ1-1, with unresolved D. The CDR3 is made up of 13 amino acids. The V end was cut by 6 bases, the J end by 0 bases, with 8 bases between. Germline CDR1 and CDR2: MNHNS and SASEGT. The CDR3 DNA follows: TGTGCCAGCAGGACCCTAATGAACACTGAAGCTTTCTTT. Protein product: CASRTLMNTEAFF.

The gene calls are TRBV7-2 and TRBJ1-4; D gene unclear. The CDR3 loop spans 15 amino acids. V lost 7 bases and J 3 bases, leaving 15 bases between the germline ends. Germline CDR1 SGHTA, CDR2 FQGNSA. CDR3 coding DNA: TGTGCCAGCACCCTGGGAGGAGCAGCTAATGAAAAACTGTTTTTT. Translating gives CASTLGGAANEKLFF.

V is TRBV19 and J is TRBJ1-2, with TRBD1 matching over 7 bases. Germline loops: CDR1 LNHDA, CDR2 SQIVND (reference sequence). This CDR3 has 16 residues. Losses at the gene ends were 8 bases for V and 9 bases for J; bases not matched to a gene: 21. The CDR3 loop reads CASRGGRQGSFSRYTF. The DNA for the CDR3 is TGTGCCAGTCGTGGGGGAAGACAGGGATCATTTTCGCGCTACACCTTC.

The gene calls are TRBV7-2 and TRBJ2-5, with D unclear. Germline CDR1 and CDR2: SGHTA and FQGNSA. CDR3 length: 13 amino acids. The germline V and J ends were trimmed by 5 bases and 5 bases, with 12 bases remaining between them. The CDR3 protein is CASSRTTKETQYF. CDR3 sequence (DNA): TGTGCCAGCAGCCGAACCACAAAGGAGACCCAGTACTTC.

The rearrangement joins TRBV13 to TRBJ1-5; the D is unclear. The CDR3 is made up of 15 amino acids. Deletions cut 6 bases from V and 0 bases from J, with 12 bases between. Germline CDR1 and CDR2: PRHDT and FYEKMQ (reference sequence). Written as DNA, the CDR3 is TGTGCCAGCAGTCCGGACTTGTATAGCAATCAGCCCCAGCATTTT. Translated, it gives CASSPDLYSNQPQHF.

This clone was counted once. The chain couples TRBV4-2 to TRBJ1-2, with unresolved D. The CDR3 extends over 13 amino acids. Germline loops: CDR1 LGHNA, CDR2 YNFKEQ. Trimming took off 4 bases at V and 0 bases at J, with 6 bases between the two ends. In DNA form, the CDR3 reads TGTGCCAGCAGCCGGTTAACTAACTATGGCTACACCTTC. It translates to CASSRLTNYGYTF.

This sequence joins TRBV11-2 and TRBJ2-7, with a possible D match to TRBD2 (5 bases). The CDR3 covers 13 residues. V was pared by 3 bases and J by 0 bases, with 6 bases between. Germline assignment: CDR1 SGHAT and CDR2 FQNNGV. CDR3 region: CASSFGSSYEQYF. CDR3 in DNA: TGTGCCAGCAGCTTTGGGAGCTCCTACGAGCAGTACTTC.

J is TRBJ1-5 and V is TRBV28, with D unresolved. Germline CDR1 and CDR2: MDHEN and SYDVKM. V was shortened by 6 bases and J by 9 bases, with 15 bases between the two germline ends. The CDR3 sequence is 13 residues long. This CDR3 reads CASSQDPAGPQHF. In DNA form, the CDR3 reads TGTGCCAGCAGCCAAGATCCCGCCGGGCCCCAGCATTTT.

The CDR3 region is CAWEAGTASEQYF. CDR3 nucleotides: TGTGCCTGGGAAGCGGGAACGGCCTCCGAGCAGTACTTC. V is TRBV30 and J is TRBJ2-7; 7 nucleotides align to TRBD2. This CDR3 has 13 residues. Germline CDR1 reads GTSNPN; CDR2 reads SVGIG (reference sequence). After removal of 5 bases from V and 6 bases from J, the junction contained 10 bases not matched to a gene.

This chain connects TRBV5-1 to TRBJ1-3, with no clear D. Germline CDR1 SGHRS, CDR2 YFSETQ. The CDR3 consists of 13 residues. The V end was cut by 2 bases, the J end by 0 bases, with 3 bases between. CDR3 region: CASSFHSGNTIYF. DNA for the CDR3: TGCGCCAGCAGCTTCCACTCTGGAAACACCATATATTTT.

This sequence joins TRBV5-6 and TRBJ2-3; D is unresolved. Germline CDR1 is SGHDT and CDR2 is YYEEEE. The CDR3 spans 17 residues. V shed 4 bases and J shed 4 bases, with 22 bases lying between them. CDR3 amino acids: CASSPVGRRNDADTQYF. The DNA of the CDR3 is TGTGCCAGCAGCCCGGTCGGCAGGCGAAACGACGCAGATACGCAGTATTTT.

The chain carries TRBV6-5 and TRBJ2-5; D uncertain. CDR3 length equals 16 residues. Per germline, CDR1 MNHEY and CDR2 SVGAGI. The V end lost 0 bases, the J end lost 7 bases, and 18 bases lay between the germline ends. CDR3 sequence reads: CASSYSPATDFRTQYF. The CDR3 DNA sequence: TGTGCCAGCAGTTACTCTCCGGCTACTGACTTTAGGACCCAGTACTTC.

CDR3 region: CASSSRTVNTGELFF. CDR3 in DNA: TGTGCCAGCAGTTCCCGGACGGTAAACACCGGGGAGCTGTTTTTT. This chain uses TRBV25-1 with TRBJ2-2, with D hard to call. V shed 5 bases and J shed 2 bases, with 12 bases lying between them. CDR1 is MGHDK and CDR2 is SYGVNS in the germline V gene. The CDR3 loop spans 15 amino acids.

The chain is built from TRBV11-2 and TRBJ1-1; perhaps TRBD1 as D (5 bases). V was shortened by 5 bases and J by 3 bases, with 19 bases between the two germline ends. This CDR3 contains 16 residues. Germline V gives CDR1 SGHAT, CDR2 FQNNGV. CDR3 bases: TGTGCCAGCAGCCCCCACTTCGGGGGGTCGGACACTGAAGCTTTCTTT. Translated: CASSPHFGGSDTEAFF.

The V and J genes are TRBV9 and TRBJ1-2; perhaps TRBD1 as D (5 bases). The CDR3 runs to 17 residues. The V and J ends lost 4 bases and 1 base respectively, with 20 bases between them. Germline V gene data show CDR1 as SGDLS and CDR2 as YYNGEE. CDR3: CASSLSWGGGSNYGYTF. The CDR3 coding sequence is TGTGCCAGCAGCCTGAGCTGGGGCGGGGGGAGTAACTATGGCTACACCTTC.

The chain uses TRBV4-1 and TRBJ2-1, with 10 bases identical to TRBD2. V was clipped by 0 bases and J by 5 bases; unmatched bases: 13. Germline V gene data show CDR1 as MGHRA and CDR2 as YSYEKL. This CDR3 has 19 residues. The CDR3 DNA reads as TGCGCCAGCAGCCAAGAGGCGGGGAGATCTAGCGGGAGAAACAATGAGCAGTTCTTC. It yields the protein CASSQEAGRSSGRNNEQFF.

This clone was detected once. The chain has TRBV28 and TRBJ1-2; no definite D call. Germline assignment: CDR1 MDHEN and CDR2 SYDVKM. Trimming took off 6 bases at V and 3 bases at J, with 17 bases between the two ends. This CDR3 spans 15 amino acids. The CDR3 loop reads CASRLNTRWDYGYTF. DNA of the CDR3: TGTGCCAGCAGACTTAACACAAGGTGGGACTATGGCTACACCTTC.

The chain recombines TRBV11-2 with TRBJ1-1; no clear D gene. The germline gives CDR1 SGHAT, CDR2 FQNNGV. This CDR3 contains 17 residues. The germline V and J ends were trimmed by 4 bases and 1 base, with 19 bases remaining between them. CDR3 sequence (DNA): TGTGCCAGCAGCTCTCGCGTGGAAGCGGTACGGAACACTGAAGCTTTCTTT. Its protein product is CASSSRVEAVRNTEAFF.

This rearrangement joins TRBV21-1 to TRBJ1-1; TRBD1, the table's D call, was not compared with the DNA. TRBV21-1 counts as a pseudogene. This CDR3 is built from 14 residues. The DNA of the CDR3 is TGTGCCAGCAGCAAAGTAACAGGGCCGACTGAAGCTTTCTTT. Protein product: CASSKVTGPTEAFF.